This TCR beta chain was recovered during a study of blood T cell repertoires in COVID-19 (dated by TCRdb to the early 2020s). Study-wide context: Samples from collaborators originated in the United States, Italy and Spain and spanned both the acute and convalescent phases of COVID-19. The prospective study material was composed of cDNA or gDNA derived from T cells, B-cell-depleted T cells, or PBMCs. The dataset comprised deeply sampled blood TCRbeta repertoires from subjects exposed to, actively infected with, or recovered from COVID-19. The repertoires were released in a freely available public database intended as a resource for research on the immune response to SARS-CoV-2. Samples came from the ongoing ImmuneRACE study (first 160 participants) plus 1,254 subjects from 6 global collaborators. Sample metadata almost always included a de-identified subject ID, COVID-19 status, age in years and sex. Where available, HLA class I and class II types were obtained from metadata supplied by the sample provider rather than from assay-based typing. Results and caveats for the whole study, not just this receptor: The quantity of clinical and demographic metadata differed by source and by participant and was supplied without curation.

Concerning this clone: Its target antigen remains unknown. Nothing much larger sits one base from this clone, and base qualities are not available.

TCRbeta CDR3 regions were amplified from genomic DNA using the immunoSEQ Assay, a bias-controlled multiplex PCR. Per the authors' processing: The number of nucleated cells in each sample was estimated from the amplification of reference gene primers within the assay. Sequence reads were collapsed and filtered to measure the absolute abundance of every unique TCRbeta CDR3 rearrangement. For each sample, productive Simpson clonality was calculated as the square root of Simpson's diversity index across productive rearrangements. TCRdb obtained this table from immuneACCESS and retained in-frame rearrangements with V and J assigned. These tables miss some clones; where compared with another copy, unresolved V genes account for less than half of the shortfall, and the remainder is unexplained. D and trimming come from the DNA, and the V and J calls and clone size come from that table. The sample contains 90,000 to 150,000 clones, 79% of them found a single time. The ten most abundant clones make up approximately 4% of the sample.

Whole blood was collected in K2EDTA tubes by collaborating institutions according to the institutions' own protocols. For TCRbeta analysis, collaborators shipped samples in one of three forms: frozen whole blood, isolated PBMCs, or DNA extracted from either of those sample types. The sequencing sample was made of peripheral blood. The clonotype comes from an elderly woman with acute or convalescent COVID-19.

In nucleotide form, the sequence is TGTGCCAGCAAAAAACAGGGACCCTACGAGCAGTACTTC. Protein translation: CASKKQGPYEQYF. Rearrangement joined TRBV27 to TRBJ2-7; the D region possibly corresponds to TRBD1 (6 bases align). Sequences MNHEY (CDR1) and SMNVEV (CDR2) are obtained from the germline V gene (reference sequence). A distance of 12 bases separates the germline ends of V and J, which lose 7 bases and 2 bases respectively. The CDR3 contains 13 residues, cysteine and phenylalanine counted. The DNA shown is the 39-base CDR3, in frame from base 1.